This T cell receptor (beta chain) was identified in a study of CD4 T cells in relation to SARS-CoV-2 and coronaviruses (dated by TCRdb to the early 2020s). The study in broad terms: Shared crossreactive spike epitopes were mapped to their HLA restriction using patient-derived lymphoblastoid cell lines. Memory CD4+ T cell crossreactivity between SARS-CoV-2 and common cold coronavirus spike proteins was assessed at the TCR clonotype level in the study. The Adaptive Biotechnologies TCR-sequencing kit was used for samples from three pre-COVID donors and for the naive versus memory experiments, whereas the other data were Illumina-based. A different, Illumina-based TCR-beta assay was used to sequence expansion assays from other donors in the study.

The research as a whole found: Because the crossreactivity analysis focused on spike protein, crossreactivity against other viral proteins was not assessed. Naive versus memory sequencing indicated the assay detects memory recall responses rather than primary responses primed during culture. Significantly weaker SARS-CoV-2-driven expansion was shown by crossreactive clones than by monoreactive clones, consistent with antigenic imprinting. Roughly 67% of donors had memory CD4+ clonotypes that crossrecognized SARS-CoV-2 and at least one common cold coronavirus spike. Pre-pandemic and post-infection samples were not both contributed by any donor, so tracing of the source of pre-existing responses was limited. Small numbers of patients and of tested TCRs were a limitation of the study.

Deep-resolution immunoSEQ TCR-beta sequencing was performed on DNA from uncultured naive and memory CD4+ T cells. In the paper's pipeline: Preprocessing removed nonproductive sequences and CDR3s not starting with C, not ending with F or W, or shorter than 7 amino acids. Cultured and uncultured naive and memory CD4+ repertoires were searched for previously identified spike- and CEF-reactive CDR3s. Pairwise Levenshtein distance, computed with the stringdist R package after three terminal residues were trimmed from each end, was used as the measure of CDR3 homology. TCRdb stores this immuneACCESS table with in-frame sequences only. Part of the clones is absent; in the studies checked, under half of the shortfall reflects unresolved V genes, and no reason is known for the rest. V and J calls and clone size are those listed in that table; D and trimming were worked out from the DNA. The sample table records tens of thousands of clones; about 95% of these occur just once. The ten largest clones represent roughly 0.14% of the sample.

For this clone: The specificity of this receptor is unknown. It has no much larger one-base neighbor in the sample; base qualities were not kept.

CD4+ T cells from unexposed donors were collected before the COVID-19 pandemic (2011-2018). Naive and memory CD4+ T cells were separated from cryopreserved PBMCs by CD4 enrichment followed by EasySep naive CD4+ T cell enrichment. The leukapheresis product for the unexposed donors was obtained through commercial purchase. Ficoll-Paque PLUS gradient centrifugation was used to isolate PBMCs from either whole blood or leukapheresis product. The PBMCs went either fresh into the expansion assay or into cryopreservation at -140 degrees C. The QIAamp Micro DNA Kit was used to extract genomic DNA from the CD4+ T cells. Counted from cysteine to phenylalanine, this CDR3 has 15 amino acids. Left in the record is the CDR3 DNA by itself, 45 bases read in frame from the first base.

The chain links TRBV21-1 with TRBJ1-3. TRBV21-1 represents a pseudogene. The receptor comes from a human donor in good health. Sequencing was carried out using naive CD4+ T cells from PBMCs. Reading the label with the study, this specimen's cell subset or site is: naive CD4+ T cells isolated by negative enrichment. The CDR3 reads CANSLGGLGGNTIYF. DNA sequence: TGTGCCAACTCCTTGGGGGGGCTCGGCGGAAACACCATATATTTT.